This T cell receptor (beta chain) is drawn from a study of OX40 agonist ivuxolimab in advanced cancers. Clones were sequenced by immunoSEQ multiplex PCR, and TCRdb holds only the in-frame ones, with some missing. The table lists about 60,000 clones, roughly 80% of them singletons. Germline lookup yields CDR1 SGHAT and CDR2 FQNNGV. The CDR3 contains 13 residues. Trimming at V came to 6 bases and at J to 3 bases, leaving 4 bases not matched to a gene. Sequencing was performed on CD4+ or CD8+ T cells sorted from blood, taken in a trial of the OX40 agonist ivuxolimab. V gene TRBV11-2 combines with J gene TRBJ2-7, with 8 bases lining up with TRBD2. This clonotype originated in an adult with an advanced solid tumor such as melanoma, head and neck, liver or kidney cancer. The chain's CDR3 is CASSTTSVYEQYF. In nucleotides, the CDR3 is TGTGCCAGCAGTACGACTAGCGTCTACGAGCAGTACTTC.